This entry features one TCR beta chain sequence. The data stem from a study of blood T cell repertoires in COVID-19. Study details: The United States, Italy and Spain provided the acute and convalescent COVID-19 samples. PBMCs, B-cell-depleted T cells, or T cells were the source of the cDNA or gDNA that made up the material.

Original processing methods: Reference gene primer amplification gave nucleated cell count estimates. Sequencing used immunoSEQ multiplex PCR; TCRdb keeps in-frame clones, though not all of them. V and J calls plus clone size are reproduced from that table; the DNA served to infer D and trimming. The table records 240,000 or so clones, around 86% of them present only once. V was clipped by 4 bases and J by 8 bases; unmatched bases: 3. The germline gives CDR1 SGHTA, CDR2 FQGNSA. This CDR3 contains 13 residues. This sequence joins TRBV7-2 and TRBJ1-2; 11 positions agree with TRBD1. Sequenced: peripheral blood. The source of this sequence is a woman aged 70-85 years with active or convalescent COVID-19. In DNA, the CDR3 is TGTGCCAGCAGCTCGGGGACAGGGGGAGGCTACACCTTC. The encoded protein is CASSSGTGGGYTF.